Sequencing of this T cell receptor beta chain was carried out in a study of tissue T cells after allogeneic stem cell transplantation. The data were produced by immunoSEQ multiplex PCR, yet TCRdb's version contains in-frame clones alone and is incomplete. Of about 880 clones in the sample, less than 70% were seen once. CDR3 length: 13 amino acids. Germline V CDR1 and CDR2: SGHLS, HYDKME. Deletions cut 2 bases from V and 5 bases from J, with 8 bases between. Time point here: mouse harvest day 14 after allogeneic transplant. Mouse grafts combined 10^7 T-cell-depleted bone marrow cells with 10^6 splenic CD5+ T cells. Mice had MHC-mismatched B6 into BALB/c GVHD, sampled day 7 or 14. A word on this clone: Gene and germline names: mouse. The read gets to within 1 residue of the CDR3 end, and the germline J gene fills in the rest.

This TCR derives from a female BALB/c mouse given C57BL/6 T cells with graft-versus-host disease after an allogeneic hematopoietic cell transplant. This chain links TRBV12-2 with TRBJ1-4; D possibly corresponds to TRBD1 (6 bases). Source material: liver tissue. CDR3 DNA, as far as it was read: TGTGCCAGCTCTCCGGGACAAAACGAAAGATTATTT. Residues: CASSPGQNERLF. The complete CDR3 protein is CASSPGQNERLFF.